Shown below are 13 T cell receptor beta chains from a single sample sequenced in a study of T-cell reconstitution after alpha-beta-depleted transplantation in children. Molecular barcoding with unique molecular identifiers was used for the TCRbeta library. Each CDR3 protein is one row after TCRdb ran MiXCR on the PCR reads. Of about 440,000 distinct CDR3 sequences listed, roughly two fifths are singletons. The sequences come from PBMCs, collected before TCRalphabeta/CD19-depleted stem cell transplant. The source is a girl between 2 and 10 years old with aplastic anemia, due to receive a stem cell transplant.

This chain joins TRBV20-1 and TRBJ2-3; TRBD2 agrees at 8 bases. CDR1 and CDR2 from the germline V gene are DFQATT and SNEGSKA (reference sequence). The CDR3 loop spans 16 amino acids. V lost 0 bases to trimming and J lost 1 base; unmatched junction nucleotides: 6. The CDR3 here is CSARDHGAGGTDTQYF. For the CDR3, the DNA is TGCAGTGCTAGAGATCACGGAGCGGGGGGCACAGATACGCAGTATTTT.

V is TRBV5-5 and J is TRBJ2-7; D might be TRBD1 or TRBD2, each matching 5 bases. Trimming removed 4 bases at V and 3 bases at J, with 11 bases between. CDR1 and CDR2 (germline): SGHKS, YYEKEE (reference sequence). The CDR3 length is 13 residues. The CDR3 region is CASSAWDVYEQYF. CDR3 nucleotides: TGTGCCAGCAGCGCCTGGGACGTCTACGAGCAGTACTTC.

The chain links TRBV6-1 to TRBJ1-1; a possible D gene is TRBD1 (5 bases). This CDR3 contains 14 residues. The V and J ends lost 2 bases and 4 bases respectively, with 11 bases between them. Per germline, CDR1 MNHNS and CDR2 SASEGT. CDR3 DNA: TGTGCCAGCAGTGAAACAGGTCAAAGCACTGAAGCTTTCTTT. Translation gives CASSETGQSTEAFF.

V usage is TRBV12-3 or TRBV12-4 and J usage is TRBJ2-1; 10 bases are shared with TRBD2. With V trimmed by 7 bases and J by 0 bases, 6 bases remained unmatched. The CDR3 length is 16 residues. Here the CDR3 reads CASTPSSGSSYNEQFF. The CDR3 DNA reads as TGTGCCAGCACCCCATCTAGCGGGAGCTCCTACAATGAGCAGTTCTTC.

This chain links TRBV29-1 with TRBJ2-7, with TRBD1 identical over 9 bases. V lost 7 bases to trimming and J lost 3 bases; unmatched junction nucleotides: 13. The CDR3 runs 15 residues. The V gene's germline CDR1 is SQVTM and CDR2 ANQGSEA. This CDR3 is CSAVGQGQGNYEQYF. The CDR3 region has the DNA TGCAGCGCCGTGGGTCAGGGACAGGGTAACTACGAGCAGTACTTC.

The rearrangement joins TRBV15 to TRBJ2-7; D is possibly TRBD1 or TRBD2 (5 bases each). Germline values: CDR1 LNHNV, CDR2 YYDKDF (reference sequence). Trimming removed 5 bases from V and 2 bases from J, with 16 bases in between. The CDR3 contains 15 residues. CDR3 sequence reads: CATSEGQGKAYEQYF. The CDR3, as DNA: TGTGCCACCAGCGAGGGGCAGGGTAAAGCCTACGAGCAGTACTTC. The full variable domain, with the rest looked up from reference TRBV15 and TRBJ2-7, is DAMVIQNPRYQVTQFGKPVTLSCSQTLNHNVMYWYQQKSSQAPKLLFHYYDKDFNNEADTPDNFQSRRPNTSFCFLDIRSPGLGDTAMYLCATSEGQGKAYEQYFGPGTRLTVT.

The V and J genes are TRBV30 and TRBJ2-7; a weak D match, TRBD1 (6 bases). This CDR3 is 12 amino acids long. The germline V gene encodes CDR1 GTSNPN and CDR2 SVGIG (reference sequence). The germline V and J ends were trimmed by 3 bases and 1 base, with 7 bases remaining between them. The CDR3 DNA is TGTGCCTGGAGCGGACAGTCCTACGAGCAGTACTTC. Translated, it gives CAWSGQSYEQYF.

The rearrangement links TRBV20-1 to TRBJ2-3, with 8 bases aligning to TRBD2. Per the germline V gene, CDR1 is DFQATT and CDR2 is SNEGSKA (reference sequence). The J segment lost 9 bases and the V segment lost 5 bases, leaving 13 bases of the junction unmatched. The CDR3 spans 14 residues. CDR3 DNA sequence: TGCAGTGCTCCCCCTTCGGCGGGAGGCTTCACGCAGTATTTT. Encoded protein: CSAPPSAGGFTQYF.

This clonotype was seen just once. V and J are TRBV7-2 and TRBJ2-5; unclear D gene. V lost 5 bases, J lost 4 bases, and 14 bases lay in between. CDR1 is SGHTA, CDR2 FQGNSA, per germline. The CDR3 loop spans 14 amino acids. CDR3 in DNA: TGTGCCAGCAGCACCTCCGGAAGGTTAGAGACCCAGTACTTC. This encodes CASSTSGRLETQYF. The full variable domain, with the rest looked up from reference TRBV7-2 and TRBJ2-5, is GAGVSQSPSNKVTEKGKDVELRCDPISGHTALYWYRQSLGQGLEFLIYFQGNSAPDKSGLPSDRFSAERTGGSVSTLTIQRTQQEDSAVYLCASSTSGRLETQYFGPGTRLLVL.

The CDR3 DNA is TGCGCCAGCAGCTTGTCTAGCGGGAGTAAAAACATTCAGTACTTC. This codes for CASSLSSGSKNIQYF. The chain carries TRBV5-1 and TRBJ2-4; 10 positions match TRBD2. Trimming at V came to 1 base and at J to 4 bases, leaving 2 bases not matched to a gene. The CDR3 is 15 residues long. Germline V gene sequence: CDR1 SGHRS, CDR2 YFSETQ.

This clonotype has ten or more counts. This chain joins TRBV12-3 or TRBV12-4 and TRBJ2-7; D may correspond to TRBD1 or TRBD2 (6 bases each). The CDR3 spans 15 residues. Trimming took 6 bases from V and 4 from J, leaving 19 bases between them. CDR3 loop: CASSPGGAGAYEQYF. In DNA form, the CDR3 reads TGTGCCAGCAGCCCCGGGGGAGCAGGGGCTTACGAGCAGTACTTC.

The gene calls are TRBV4-1 and TRBJ1-5, with TRBD1 as a possible D gene (6 bases). There are 17 residues in the CDR3. V lost 0 bases and J lost 0, with 12 bases in between. The germline V gene has CDR1 MGHRA and CDR2 YSYEKL. CDR3 region: CASSQDQGRDSNQPQHF. The CDR3 DNA reads TGCGCCAGCAGCCAAGATCAGGGGCGGGATAGCAATCAGCCCCAGCATTTT.

The DNA of the CDR3 is TGCAGTGCACCACCGGGACTATTCACAGATACGCAGTATTTT. This encodes CSAPPGLFTDTQYF. V and J are TRBV20-1 and TRBJ2-3; 7 bases are shared with TRBD2. The V gene end was trimmed by 6 bases and the J gene end by 2 bases; junction bases not matched to a gene: 8. CDR1 is DFQATT, CDR2 SNEGSKA, per germline (reference sequence). The CDR3 has 14 residues.